This TCR beta chain was sequenced during a study of shared clonotypes between healthy human individuals. Study overall: A donor's plate count was three for CD4 naive and three for CD4 memory; CD8 naive had two and CD8 memory one.

As processed by the authors: Filtering differed since immunoSEQ provided only junctions, with no quality scores. The method was immunoSEQ multiplex PCR; TCRdb's version includes in-frame clones alone and lacks a portion of them. The DNA was the basis for D and trimming; V, J and clone size are from that table. This repertoire shows over 2 million clones, about 90% found once; its top ten account for 0.3% to 0.45%. This clone showed up just once. What was sequenced was naive CD4+ T cells from PBMCs. Subset specified: CD45RA+ positively selected. This receptor was obtained from a man between 18 and 35 years old in good health. Some clones in this sample may be carry-over from other donors' samples.

CDR3 DNA: TGTGCCTGGAGCGCGGGGACTAGCGGGAGGGCGAGTGTCAATGAGCAGTTCTTC. This gives the protein CAWSAGTSGRASVNEQFF. The rearrangement links TRBV30 to TRBJ2-1; 16 positions agree with TRBD2. Trimming took 3 bases from V and 6 from J; bases not matched to a gene: 11. Germline V gene data show CDR1 as GTSNPN and CDR2 as SVGIG (reference sequence). CDR3 size: 18 residues.